This passage covers 26 T cell receptor beta chains from one sample sequenced in a study of regulatory T cells in long-lasting Graves disease. Construction of TCR beta libraries relied on iRepertoire HTBI primers and on Arm-PCR targeting CDR3 regions. TCRdb reprocessed the multiplex PCR reads via MiXCR and lists one record per CDR3 protein. The sample carries more than 350,000 distinct CDR3 sequences, roughly a fifth recorded once. Time point: persistent/refractory GD, antithyroid drugs over 5 years with positive TRAb. Making the TCR library involved RNA that had been extracted from PBMCs. The sample consisted of peripheral blood mononuclear cells (PBMCs), taken when the disease was refractory, from a patient treated with antithyroid drugs. These receptors were taken from a female donor with Graves disease.

This clonotype has ten or more counts. The chain combines TRBV20-1 with TRBJ2-5; D is unclear. The CDR3 length is 12 residues. Trimming left V 3 bases short and J 3 bases short, with 8 bases between. Germline V lookup: CDR1 DFQATT, CDR2 SNEGSKA (reference sequence). CDR3 amino acids: CSASARKETQYF. The CDR3 DNA is TGCAGTGCTAGTGCTAGGAAAGAGACCCAGTACTTC.

This clonotype occurred many times. The CDR3 loop reads CASRGTGTGTYEQYF. The CDR3 region has the DNA TGTGCCAGCAGGGGAACCGGGACAGGGACCTACGAGCAGTACTTC. The chain is built from TRBV6-1 and TRBJ2-7; TRBD1 matches 9 bases. After removal of 6 bases from V and 2 bases from J, the junction contained 8 bases not matched to a gene. Germline CDR1 reads MNHNS; CDR2 reads SASEGT. The CDR3 runs to 15 residues.

This clonotype has only a few counts. The chain has TRBV29-1 and TRBJ2-7, with TRBD1 matching over 8 bases. The ends lost 3 bases at V and 3 bases at J; junction bases unmatched: 7. The CDR3 runs to 14 residues. Germline CDR1 SQVTM, CDR2 ANQGSEA. CDR3 sequence (DNA): TGCAGCGTTGAGAATCAGGGGGCTCACTACGAGCAGTACTTC. This encodes CSVENQGAHYEQYF.

The V call is TRBV6-2 or TRBV6-3, the J call TRBJ1-2; D is possibly TRBD1 (5 bases). Germline V gives CDR1 MNHEY, CDR2 SVGEGT. The CDR3 has 17 amino acids. Trimming stripped 0 bases from V and 4 bases from J, with 18 bases between. The CDR3 region has the DNA TGTGCCAGCAGTTACTCGATTGGAAGGGGCGGCTTCTATGGCTACACCTTC. This sequence encodes CASSYSIGRGGFYGYTF.

This clonotype was seen ten or more times. V gene TRBV10-1 combines with J gene TRBJ2-5; D is unclear. V was shortened by 4 bases and J by 1 base, with 10 bases between the two germline ends. CDR3 length: 14 residues. CDR1 is WNHNN and CDR2 is SYGVQD in the germline V gene (reference sequence). This CDR3 is CASSAAHSQETQYF. The CDR3 nucleotides read TGCGCCAGCAGTGCGGCCCACTCCCAAGAGACCCAGTACTTC.

The chain combines TRBV27 with TRBJ2-1, with no clear D. Germline loops: CDR1 MNHEY, CDR2 SMNVEV (reference sequence). Trimming shortened V by 2 bases and J by 3 bases, and 8 bases separated the two germline ends. The CDR3 is 14 amino acids. In nucleotides, the CDR3 is TGTGCCAGCAGTTTACTTTCAGGCTACAATGAGCAGTTCTTC. It yields the protein CASSLLSGYNEQFF.

This clonotype was seen many times. The chain uses TRBV28 and TRBJ1-6; D gene unclear. The CDR3 is 15 residues long. The germline V gene has CDR1 MDHEN and CDR2 SYDVKM. V was pared by 2 bases and J by 3 bases, with 8 bases between. The CDR3 here is CASSLTRNYNSPLHF. The DNA of the CDR3 is TGTGCCAGCAGTTTAACAAGGAACTATAATTCACCCCTCCACTTT.

This clonotype was picked up many times. The rearrangement uses TRBV28 and TRBJ1-1; no firm D call. V was cut by 3 bases and J by 8 bases, with 10 bases left in between. Germline V gene sequence: CDR1 MDHEN, CDR2 SYDVKM. The CDR3 loop spans 12 amino acids. The CDR3 DNA is TGTGCCAGCAGTTTTGATTCCGAGGAAGCTTTCTTT. It specifies CASSFDSEEAFF.

This clonotype was seen a handful of times. The V call is TRBV18, the J call TRBJ1-5, with D possibly being TRBD1 (5 bases). The V end was cut by 5 bases, the J end by 3 bases, with 11 bases between. Germline CDR1 KGHSH, CDR2 LQKENI. The CDR3 sequence is 14 residues long. Here the CDR3 DNA reads TGTGCCAGCTCAAGTGGGGACTTCAATCAGCCCCAGCATTTT. Protein sequence: CASSSGDFNQPQHF.

This clonotype was observed a single time. A single base separates this from a much larger clone, so it may be a read error. J is TRBJ2-7 and V is TRBV12-3 or TRBV12-4; D ambiguous. CDR3 size: 14 residues. CDR3 sequence reads: CAGSPTHSSYEQYF. DNA of the CDR3: TGTGCCGGCAGTCCTACACATAGCTCCTACGAGCAGTACTTC.

This clonotype has just a few counts. The rearrangement links TRBV12-3 or TRBV12-4 to TRBJ1-2; D gene ambiguous. Trimming took off 4 bases at V and 2 bases at J, with 11 bases between the two ends. CDR3 length equals 14 residues. DNA of the CDR3: TGTGCCAGCAGTTCGTTGAGAGGGAACTATGGCTACACCTTC. Translated, it gives CASSSLRGNYGYTF.

The V call is TRBV6-1, the J call TRBJ2-2; D uncertain. Trimming took 5 bases from V and 0 from J, leaving 13 bases between them. The CDR3 covers 16 residues. CDR1 and CDR2 (germline): MNHNS, SASEGT. Here the CDR3 reads CASSLTGVANTGELFF. The CDR3 region has the DNA TGTGCCAGCAGTCTTACTGGGGTGGCGAACACCGGGGAGCTGTTTTTT.

This chain joins TRBV20-1 and TRBJ2-3; 15 bases line up with TRBD2. J gave up 4 bases and V 1 base, and 3 bases lay outside the gene matches. The germline V gene encodes CDR1 DFQATT and CDR2 SNEGSKA (reference sequence). The CDR3 has 16 amino acids. The CDR3 loop reads CSARAGLAGGSDTQYF. The CDR3 bases are TGCAGTGCTAGAGCAGGACTAGCGGGAGGGTCAGATACGCAGTATTTT.

The table lists this clonotype with a few counts. This sequence joins TRBV5-4 and TRBJ2-5, with TRBD1 identical over 8 bases. Trimming cost V 3 bases and J 1 base; bases outside gene matches: 5. The CDR3 covers 15 residues. Germline values: CDR1 SGHNT, CDR2 YYREEE (reference sequence). The DNA for the CDR3 is TGTGCCAGCAGCTCCCCGACAGGGGTCCAAGAGACCCAGTACTTC. It codes for CASSSPTGVQETQYF.

A word on this clonotype: This may be a read error, as it is one base from a much larger clone. The chain links TRBV11-2 to TRBJ2-5; D gene uncertain. Germline-derived CDR1 and CDR2 are SGHAT and FQNNGV. The CDR3 is made up of 13 amino acids. The CDR3: CASSLWLQEAQYF. Here the CDR3 DNA reads TGTGCCAGCAGCTTGTGGCTGCAAGAGGCCCAGTACTTC. Based on the CDR3 plus reference TRBV11-2 and TRBJ2-5, the full variable domain is EAGVAQSPRYKIIEKRQSVAFWCNPISGHATLYWYQQILGQGPKLLIQFQNNGVVDDSQLPKDRFSAERLKGVDSTLKIQPAKLEDSAVYLCASSLWLQEAQYFGPGTRLLVL.

The chain combines TRBV2 with TRBJ2-5, with 12 bases identical to TRBD1. The CDR3 length is 17 residues. Germline V lookup: CDR1 SNHLY, CDR2 FYNNEI. The CDR3 loop is CTNSPEGGTGGVETQYF. In DNA, the CDR3 is TGTACCAACAGTCCGGAAGGTGGGACAGGGGGCGTTGAGACCCAGTACTTC.

The chain couples TRBV15 to TRBJ2-7, with 8 bases lining up with TRBD2. Germline loops: CDR1 LNHNV, CDR2 YYDKDF (reference sequence). This CDR3 contains 14 residues. J was trimmed by 4 bases and V by 0 bases; bases with no gene match: 2. The CDR3 is CATSRDLAGYEQYF. CDR3 nucleotide sequence: TGTGCCACCAGCAGAGACTTAGCGGGGTACGAGCAGTACTTC.

This clonotype was recorded a few times. This chain uses TRBV7-2 with TRBJ2-7, with TRBD2 matching over 9 bases. Trimming cost V 5 bases and J 3 bases; bases outside gene matches: 8. Germline V gene data show CDR1 as SGHTA and CDR2 as FQGNSA. The CDR3 length is 15 residues. The CDR3 region is CASSVKASGVYEQYF. DNA of the CDR3: TGTGCCAGCAGCGTAAAGGCTAGCGGGGTCTACGAGCAGTACTTC.

This clonotype was seen many times. The chain recombines TRBV7-9 with TRBJ2-5; the match to TRBD2 covers 15 bases. This CDR3 region has 18 residues. Germline assignment: CDR1 SEHNR and CDR2 FQNEAQ (reference sequence). Unmatched junction bases numbered 10, after V lost 3 bases and J lost 5 bases. CDR3 loop: CASSLGLAGGLGKETQYF. In DNA, the CDR3 is TGTGCCAGCAGCTTGGGACTAGCGGGAGGTTTGGGGAAGGAGACCCAGTACTTC.

This clonotype showed up many times. CDR3 loop: CASSLAGGREQYF. CDR3 nucleotides: TGTGCCAGCAGCTTGGCCGGCGGACGCGAGCAGTACTTC. The chain has TRBV5-5 and TRBJ2-7; D gene ambiguous. CDR1 and CDR2 (germline): SGHKS, YYEKEE (reference sequence). CDR3 length equals 13 residues. Trimming removed 0 bases from V and 6 bases from J, with 10 bases in between.

In its sample, this clonotype was seen many times. This chain joins TRBV7-9 and TRBJ1-5; 7 nucleotides align to TRBD1. From germline, CDR1 is SEHNR and CDR2 FQNEAQ (reference sequence). The CDR3 extends over 15 amino acids. J gave up 0 bases and V 5 bases, and 4 bases lay outside the gene matches. Written as DNA, the CDR3 is TGTGCCAGCAGCCTCGGGACAGCTAGCAATCAGCCCCAGCATTTT. Translation gives CASSLGTASNQPQHF.

This clonotype showed up just once. The chain couples TRBV5-1 to TRBJ1-2; no clear D gene. The V end was cut by 1 base, the J end by 8 bases, with 12 bases between. Per germline, CDR1 SGHRS and CDR2 YFSETQ. The CDR3 loop spans 13 amino acids. The CDR3: CASSLPPDVGYTF. Written as DNA, the CDR3 is TGCGCCAGCAGCTTGCCCCCCGATGTGGGCTACACCTTC.

This rearrangement joins TRBV15 to TRBJ1-3; D gene uncertain. The length of the CDR3 is 15 residues. The V end was cut by 5 bases, the J end by 0 bases, with 11 bases between. Per the germline V gene, CDR1 is LNHNV and CDR2 is YYDKDF (reference sequence). Here the CDR3 reads CATSPDWYSGNTIYF. The CDR3, as DNA: TGTGCCACCAGCCCGGACTGGTACTCTGGAAACACCATATATTTT.

This clonotype was detected ten times or more. The chain is built from TRBV28 and TRBJ2-7; TRBD2 matches at 8 bases. The J segment lost 3 bases and the V segment lost 6 bases, leaving 10 bases of the junction unmatched. Per germline, CDR1 MDHEN and CDR2 SYDVKM. This CDR3 is built from 15 residues. Written as DNA, the CDR3 is TGTGCCAGCAGCTCCCCCGCGGGGGGCCGCTACGAGCAGTACTTC. Translation: CASSSPAGGRYEQYF.

This clonotype was observed a handful of times. The gene calls are TRBV30 and TRBJ2-5; TRBD2 might be the D (6 bases). The closer fit of TRBJ2-1 to the DNA end suggests the J call may be wrong. The CDR3 runs 11 residues. CDR1 is GTSNPN and CDR2 is SVGIG in the germline V gene (reference sequence). The CDR3 nucleotides read TGTGCCTGGACGAGGGACTCTGAGCAGTTCTTC. Translating gives CAWTRDSEQFF.

This clonotype was detected only a few times. The J gene is TRBJ2-3, the V gene TRBV2; perhaps TRBD1 as D (6 bases). V was shortened by 7 bases and J by 0 bases, with 14 bases between the two germline ends. The CDR3 spans 15 residues. The germline gives CDR1 SNHLY, CDR2 FYNNEI. The CDR3 DNA reads as TGTGCCAGCATGGGCCAGGGGTACAGCACAGATACGCAGTATTTT. Its translation is CASMGQGYSTDTQYF.